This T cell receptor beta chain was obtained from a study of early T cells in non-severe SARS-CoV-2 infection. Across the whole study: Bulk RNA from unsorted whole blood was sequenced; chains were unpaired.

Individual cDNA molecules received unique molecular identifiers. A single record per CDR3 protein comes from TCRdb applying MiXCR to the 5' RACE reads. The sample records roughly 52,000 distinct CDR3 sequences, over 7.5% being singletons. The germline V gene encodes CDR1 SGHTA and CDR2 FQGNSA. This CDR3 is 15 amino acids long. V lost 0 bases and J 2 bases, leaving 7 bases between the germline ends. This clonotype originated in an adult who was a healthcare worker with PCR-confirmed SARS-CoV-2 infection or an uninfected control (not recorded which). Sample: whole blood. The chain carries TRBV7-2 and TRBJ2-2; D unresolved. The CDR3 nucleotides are TGTGCCAGCAGCTTAGCCCCCCGAAACACCGGGGAGCTGTTTTTT. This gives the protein CASSLAPRNTGELFF.